This entry is about one T cell receptor (beta chain). J was trimmed by 3 bases and V by 6 bases; bases with no gene match: 9. The CDR3 extends over 15 amino acids. CDR1 is LNHDA, CDR2 SQIVND, per germline (reference sequence). This entry comes from a study of blood T cell repertoires in COVID-19. Study overall: There were acute and convalescent COVID-19 samples, and they came from the United States, Italy and Spain. PBMCs, B-cell-depleted T cells, or T cells were the source of the cDNA or gDNA that made up the material.

How the authors handled the data: From reference gene primer amplification, estimates of nucleated cell counts were derived. The repertoire was sequenced with immunoSEQ multiplex PCR; TCRdb's copy has only in-frame clones and lacks some. The DNA gave D and trimming, while V, J and clone size come from that table. The data contain just under 300,000 clones, around 86% of them singletons. The rearrangement uses TRBV19 and TRBJ2-7; 9 bases are shared with TRBD1. The sample comprised peripheral blood. The clonotype originates from a man aged 65 to 79 with acute or convalescent COVID-19. The CDR3 region is CASSLGQGGYYEQYF. CDR3 in DNA: TGTGCCAGTAGCCTGGGACAGGGCGGCTACTACGAGCAGTACTTC.